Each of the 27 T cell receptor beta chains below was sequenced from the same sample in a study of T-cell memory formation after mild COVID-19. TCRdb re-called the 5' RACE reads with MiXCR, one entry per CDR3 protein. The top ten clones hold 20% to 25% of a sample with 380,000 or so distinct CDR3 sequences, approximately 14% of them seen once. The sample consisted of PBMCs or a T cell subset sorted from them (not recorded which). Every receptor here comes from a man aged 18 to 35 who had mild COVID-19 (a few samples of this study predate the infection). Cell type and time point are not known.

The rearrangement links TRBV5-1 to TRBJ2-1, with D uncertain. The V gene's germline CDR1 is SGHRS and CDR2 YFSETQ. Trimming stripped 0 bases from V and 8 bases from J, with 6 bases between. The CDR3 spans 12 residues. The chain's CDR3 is CASSLGGHEQFF. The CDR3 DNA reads TGCGCCAGCAGCTTGGGGGGTCATGAGCAGTTCTTC.

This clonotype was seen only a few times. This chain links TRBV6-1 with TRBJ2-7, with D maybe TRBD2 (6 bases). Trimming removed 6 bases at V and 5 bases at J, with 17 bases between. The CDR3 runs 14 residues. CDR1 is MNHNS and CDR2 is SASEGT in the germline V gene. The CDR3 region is CASSAGLRLDEQYF. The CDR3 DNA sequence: TGTGCCAGCAGCGCGGGACTTAGGTTGGACGAGCAGTACTTC.

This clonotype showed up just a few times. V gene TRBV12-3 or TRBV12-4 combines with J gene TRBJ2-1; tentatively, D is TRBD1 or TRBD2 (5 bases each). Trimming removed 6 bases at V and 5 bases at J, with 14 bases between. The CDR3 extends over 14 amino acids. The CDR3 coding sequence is TGTGCCAGCAGGATGGGACGGTTCAACAATGAGCAGTTCTTC. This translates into CASRMGRFNNEQFF.

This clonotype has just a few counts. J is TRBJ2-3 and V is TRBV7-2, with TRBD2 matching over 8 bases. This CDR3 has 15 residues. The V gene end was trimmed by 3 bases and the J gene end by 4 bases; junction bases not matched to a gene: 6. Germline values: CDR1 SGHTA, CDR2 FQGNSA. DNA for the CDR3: TGTGCCAGCAGCTTCGGACCCGGGGGGGCAGATACGCAGTATTTT. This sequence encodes CASSFGPGGADTQYF.

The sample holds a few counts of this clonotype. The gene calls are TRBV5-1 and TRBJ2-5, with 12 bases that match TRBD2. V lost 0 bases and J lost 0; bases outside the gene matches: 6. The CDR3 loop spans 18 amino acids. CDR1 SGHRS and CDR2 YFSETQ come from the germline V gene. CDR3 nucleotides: TGCGCCAGCAGCTTGGGGACTAGCGGGGCTCTTTACCAAGAGACCCAGTACTTC. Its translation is CASSLGTSGALYQETQYF.

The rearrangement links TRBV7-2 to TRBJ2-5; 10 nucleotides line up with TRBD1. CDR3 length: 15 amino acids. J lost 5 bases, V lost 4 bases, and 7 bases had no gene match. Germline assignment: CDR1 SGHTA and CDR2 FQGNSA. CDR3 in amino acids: CASSSQGQGWETQYF. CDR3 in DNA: TGTGCCAGCAGCTCCCAGGGACAGGGGTGGGAGACCCAGTACTTC.

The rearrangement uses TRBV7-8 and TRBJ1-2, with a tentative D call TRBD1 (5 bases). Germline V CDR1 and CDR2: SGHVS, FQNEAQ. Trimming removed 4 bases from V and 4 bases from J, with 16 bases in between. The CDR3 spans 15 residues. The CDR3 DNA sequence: TGTGCCAGCAGCTCGTCAGGGAGAGTGTTCTATGGCTACACCTTC. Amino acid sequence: CASSSSGRVFYGYTF. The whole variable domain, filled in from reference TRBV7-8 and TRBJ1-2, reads GAGVSQSPRYKVAKRGQDVALRCDPISGHVSLFWYQQALGQGPEFLTYFQNEAQLDKSGLPSDRFFAERPEGSVSTLKIQRTQQEDSAVYLCASSSSGRVFYGYTFGSGTRLTVV.

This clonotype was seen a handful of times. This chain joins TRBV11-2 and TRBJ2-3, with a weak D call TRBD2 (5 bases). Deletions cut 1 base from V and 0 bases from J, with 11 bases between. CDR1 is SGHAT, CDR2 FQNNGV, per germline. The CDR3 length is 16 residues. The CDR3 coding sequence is TGTGCCAGCAGCTTAGGTTCAGCGGCAAGCACAGATACGCAGTATTTT. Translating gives CASSLGSAASTDTQYF.

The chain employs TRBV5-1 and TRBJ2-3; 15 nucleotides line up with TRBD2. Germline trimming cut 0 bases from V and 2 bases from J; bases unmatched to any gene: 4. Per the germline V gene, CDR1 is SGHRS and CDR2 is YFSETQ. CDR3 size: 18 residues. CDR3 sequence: CASSLAGLAGGFTDTQYF. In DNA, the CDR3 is TGCGCCAGCAGCTTGGCGGGACTAGCGGGGGGCTTCACAGATACGCAGTATTTT.

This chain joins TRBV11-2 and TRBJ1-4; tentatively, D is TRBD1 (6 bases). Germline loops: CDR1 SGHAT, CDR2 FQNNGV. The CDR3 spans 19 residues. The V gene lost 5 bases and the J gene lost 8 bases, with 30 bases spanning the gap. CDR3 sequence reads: CASSRSNPGWEGGMEKLFF. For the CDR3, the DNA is TGTGCCAGCAGCCGATCCAACCCGGGCTGGGAGGGGGGGATGGAAAAACTGTTTTTT.

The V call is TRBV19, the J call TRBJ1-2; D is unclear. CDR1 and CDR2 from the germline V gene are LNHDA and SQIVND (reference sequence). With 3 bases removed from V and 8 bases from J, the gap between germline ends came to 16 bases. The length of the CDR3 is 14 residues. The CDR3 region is CASSIRPLTPGYTF. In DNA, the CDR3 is TGTGCCAGTAGTATCCGGCCGCTTACCCCGGGCTACACCTTC.

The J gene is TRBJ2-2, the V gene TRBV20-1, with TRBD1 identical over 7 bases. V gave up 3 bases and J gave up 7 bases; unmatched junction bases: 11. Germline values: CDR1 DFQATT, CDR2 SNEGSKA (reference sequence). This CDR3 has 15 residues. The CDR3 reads CSARGRGGAGGELFF. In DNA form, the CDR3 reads TGCAGTGCTAGGGGAAGAGGGGGCGCGGGCGGGGAGCTGTTTTTT.

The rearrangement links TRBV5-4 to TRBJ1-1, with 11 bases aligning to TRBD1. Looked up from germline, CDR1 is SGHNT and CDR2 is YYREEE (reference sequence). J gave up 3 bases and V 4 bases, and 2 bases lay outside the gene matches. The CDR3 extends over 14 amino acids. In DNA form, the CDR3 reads TGTGCCAGCAGCCGGGGACAGGGGGACACTGAAGCTTTCTTT. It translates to CASSRGQGDTEAFF. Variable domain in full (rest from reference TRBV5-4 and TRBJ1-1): ETGVTQSPTHLIKTRGQQVTLRCSSQSGHNTVSWYQQALGQGPQFIFQYYREEENGRGNFPPRFSGLQFPNYSSELNVNALELDDSALYLCASSRGQGDTEAFFGQGTRLTVV.

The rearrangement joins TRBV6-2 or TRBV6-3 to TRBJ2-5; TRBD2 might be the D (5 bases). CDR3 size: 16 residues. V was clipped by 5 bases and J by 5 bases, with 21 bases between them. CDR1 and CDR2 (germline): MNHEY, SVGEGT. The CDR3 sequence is CASSPRGQLLSETQYF. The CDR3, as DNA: TGTGCCAGCAGTCCCCGGGGTCAGCTTCTCTCTGAGACCCAGTACTTC.

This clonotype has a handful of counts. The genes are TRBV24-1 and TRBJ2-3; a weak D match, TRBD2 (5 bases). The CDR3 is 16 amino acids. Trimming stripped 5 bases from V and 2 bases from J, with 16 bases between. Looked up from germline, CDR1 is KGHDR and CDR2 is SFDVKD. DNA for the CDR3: TGTGCCACCAGTGGTCCCTCGGTAGCGAACACAGATACGCAGTATTTT. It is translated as CATSGPSVANTDTQYF.

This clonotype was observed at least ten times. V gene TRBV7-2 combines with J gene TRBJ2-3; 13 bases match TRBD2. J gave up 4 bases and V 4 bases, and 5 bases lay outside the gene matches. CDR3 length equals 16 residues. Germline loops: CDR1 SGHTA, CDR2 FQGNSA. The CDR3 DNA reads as TGTGCCAGCAGCTCTACTAGCGGGGGGGCCTCAGATACGCAGTATTTT. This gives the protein CASSSTSGGASDTQYF.

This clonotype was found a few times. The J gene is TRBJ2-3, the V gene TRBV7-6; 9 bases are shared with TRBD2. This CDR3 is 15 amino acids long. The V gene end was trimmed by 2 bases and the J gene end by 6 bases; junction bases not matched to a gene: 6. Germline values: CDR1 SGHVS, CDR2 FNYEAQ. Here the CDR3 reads CASSLFAGGLDTQYF. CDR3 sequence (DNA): TGTGCCAGCAGCTTATTTGCGGGGGGGCTGGATACGCAGTATTTT.

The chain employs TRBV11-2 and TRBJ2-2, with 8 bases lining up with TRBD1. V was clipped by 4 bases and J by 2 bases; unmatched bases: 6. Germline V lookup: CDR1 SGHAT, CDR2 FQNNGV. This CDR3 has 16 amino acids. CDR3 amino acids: CASSYPRGLNTGELFF. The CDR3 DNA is TGTGCCAGCAGCTACCCCAGGGGGCTAAACACCGGGGAGCTGTTTTTT. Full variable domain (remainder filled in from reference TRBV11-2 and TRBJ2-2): EAGVAQSPRYKIIEKRQSVAFWCNPISGHATLYWYQQILGQGPKLLIQFQNNGVVDDSQLPKDRFSAERLKGVDSTLKIQPAKLEDSAVYLCASSYPRGLNTGELFFGEGSRLTVL.

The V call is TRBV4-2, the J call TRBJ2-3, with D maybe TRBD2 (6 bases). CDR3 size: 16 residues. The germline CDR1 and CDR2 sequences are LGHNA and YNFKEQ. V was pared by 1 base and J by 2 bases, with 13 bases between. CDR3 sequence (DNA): TGTGCCAGCAGCCAAGGACGGGAGACTGCCACAGATACGCAGTATTTT. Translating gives CASSQGRETATDTQYF.

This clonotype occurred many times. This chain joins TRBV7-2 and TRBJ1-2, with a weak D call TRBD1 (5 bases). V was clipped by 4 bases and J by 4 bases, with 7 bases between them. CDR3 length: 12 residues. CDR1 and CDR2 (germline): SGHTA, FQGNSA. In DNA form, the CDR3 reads TGTGCCAGCAGCTCGGACATCTATGGCTACACCTTC. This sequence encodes CASSSDIYGYTF. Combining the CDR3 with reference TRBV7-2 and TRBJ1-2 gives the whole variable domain GAGVSQSPSNKVTEKGKDVELRCDPISGHTALYWYRQSLGQGLEFLIYFQGNSAPDKSGLPSDRFSAERTGGSVSTLTIQRTQQEDSAVYLCASSSDIYGYTFGSGTRLTVV.

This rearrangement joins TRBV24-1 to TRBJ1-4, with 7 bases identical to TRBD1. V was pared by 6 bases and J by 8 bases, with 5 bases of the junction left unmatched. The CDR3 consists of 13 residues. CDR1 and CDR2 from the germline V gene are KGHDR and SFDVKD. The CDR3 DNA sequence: TGTGCCACCAGTCGGCAGGGGGAAGAAAAACTGTTTTTT. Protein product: CATSRQGEEKLFF.

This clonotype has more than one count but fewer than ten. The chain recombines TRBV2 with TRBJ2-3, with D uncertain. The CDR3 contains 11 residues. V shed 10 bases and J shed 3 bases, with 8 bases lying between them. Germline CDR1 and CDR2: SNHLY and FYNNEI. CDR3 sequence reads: CATSATDTQYF. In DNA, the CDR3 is TGTGCCACATCAGCGACAGATACGCAGTATTTT. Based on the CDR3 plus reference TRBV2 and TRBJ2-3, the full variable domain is EPEVTQTPSHQVTQMGQEVILRCVPISNHLYFYWYRQILGQKVEFLVSFYNNEISEKSEIFDDQFSVERPDGSNFTLKIRSTKLEDSAMYFCATSATDTQYFGPGTRLTVL.

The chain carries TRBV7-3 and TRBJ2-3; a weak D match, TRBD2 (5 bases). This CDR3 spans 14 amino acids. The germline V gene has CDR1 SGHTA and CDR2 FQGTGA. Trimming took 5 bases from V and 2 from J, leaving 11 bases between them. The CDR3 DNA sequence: TGTGCCAGCAGCCTGGTTCGGGACACAGATACGCAGTATTTT. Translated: CASSLVRDTDTQYF. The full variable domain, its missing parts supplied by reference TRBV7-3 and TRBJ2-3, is GAGVSQTPSNKVTEKGKYVELRCDPISGHTALYWYRQSLGQGPEFLIYFQGTGAADDSGLPNDRFFAVRPEGSVSTLKIQRTERGDSAVYLCASSLVRDTDTQYFGPGTRLTVL.

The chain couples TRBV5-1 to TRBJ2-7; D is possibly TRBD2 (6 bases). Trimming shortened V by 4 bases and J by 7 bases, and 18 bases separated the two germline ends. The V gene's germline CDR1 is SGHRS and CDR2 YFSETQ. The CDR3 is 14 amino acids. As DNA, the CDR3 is TGCGCCAGCAGCCCTGGTACACTAGCTGGGGAGCAGTACTTC. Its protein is CASSPGTLAGEQYF. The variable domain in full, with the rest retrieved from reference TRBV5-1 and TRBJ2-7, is KAGVTQTPRYLIKTRGQQVTLSCSPISGHRSVSWYQQTPGQGLQFLFEYFSETQRNKGNFPGRFSGRQFSNSRSEMNVSTLELGDSALYLCASSPGTLAGEQYFGPGTRLTVT.

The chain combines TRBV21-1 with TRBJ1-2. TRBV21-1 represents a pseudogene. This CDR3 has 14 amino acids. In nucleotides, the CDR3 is TGTGCCAGCAGCAAAGTATGTGGGTCCTATGGCTACACCTTC. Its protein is CASSKVCGSYGYTF.

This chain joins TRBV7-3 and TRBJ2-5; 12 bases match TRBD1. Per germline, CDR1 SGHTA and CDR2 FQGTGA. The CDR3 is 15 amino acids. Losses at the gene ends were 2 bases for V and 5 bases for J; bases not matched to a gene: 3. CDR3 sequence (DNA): TGTGCCAGCAGCTTAGGGACAGGGGGCCGGGAGACCCAGTACTTC. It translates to CASSLGTGGRETQYF.

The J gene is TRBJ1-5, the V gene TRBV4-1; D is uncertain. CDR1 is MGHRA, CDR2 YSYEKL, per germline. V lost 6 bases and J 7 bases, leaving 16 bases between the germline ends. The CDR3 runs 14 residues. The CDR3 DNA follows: TGCGCCAGCAGAGAAACATCGGGAAGGCAGCCCCAGCATTTT. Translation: CASRETSGRQPQHF.